One sample yielded the 5 T cell receptor beta chains listed below, sequenced in a study of CD8 T cells in ankylosing spondylitis. The study, taken as a whole, reports: One TCR beta motif, made up of roughly 8 highly homologous variants, appeared characteristic of ankylosing spondylitis blood.

The antigens for these receptors are not known. TCRdb redid the calling of the 5' RACE reads with MiXCR, one entry per CDR3 protein. The data show 390,000 or so distinct CDR3 sequences, approximately 20% seen once. The material sequenced was blood, either unsorted or a sorted T cell fraction (not recorded which). The receptor set was obtained from a male donor with ankylosing spondylitis.

In this sample, this clonotype turned up a few times. The rearrangement uses TRBV10-3 and TRBJ2-2; TRBD2 matches 7 bases. Per the germline V gene, CDR1 is ENHRY and CDR2 is SYGVKD. This CDR3 is 16 amino acids long. V dropped 4 bases and J dropped 5; count of bases not matched to a gene: 10. Here the CDR3 DNA reads TGTGCCATCAGTGGGTCGGCGGGAGAGGGAACCGGGGAGCTGTTTTTT. This encodes CAISGSAGEGTGELFF.

The rearrangement links TRBV11-2 to TRBJ2-3, with TRBD2 matching over 9 bases. The J segment lost 7 bases and the V segment lost 3 bases, leaving 17 bases of the junction unmatched. Looked up from germline, CDR1 is SGHAT and CDR2 is FQNNGV. This CDR3 comprises 18 residues. The CDR3: CASSFSGGSGGSGNTQYF. CDR3 coding DNA: TGTGCCAGCAGCTTCTCCGGGGGTAGCGGGGGTTCAGGGAATACGCAGTATTTT.

V is TRBV6-1 and J is TRBJ1-1; D call uncertain. In germline, CDR1 is MNHNS, CDR2 SASEGT. CDR3 length equals 14 residues. The V end was cut by 4 bases, the J end by 3 bases, with 12 bases between. The CDR3 region has the DNA TGTGCCAGCAGTGCCCCGACTTGGGACACTGAAGCTTTCTTT. Protein product: CASSAPTWDTEAFF.

V gene TRBV11-2 combines with J gene TRBJ2-3; weak D call: TRBD1 (5 bases). This CDR3 contains 14 residues. CDR1 is SGHAT, CDR2 FQNNGV, per germline. Trimming took 5 bases from V and 2 from J, leaving 11 bases between them. CDR3 amino acids: CASSQDRFTDTQYF. CDR3 sequence (DNA): TGTGCCAGCAGCCAAGACAGATTCACAGATACGCAGTATTTT.

The gene calls are TRBV7-9 and TRBJ2-7; tentatively, D is TRBD1 or TRBD2 (7 bases each). V was clipped by 4 bases and J by 5 bases, with 21 bases between them. Germline V gene sequence: CDR1 SEHNR, CDR2 FQNEAQ (reference sequence). The CDR3 is made up of 16 amino acids. CDR3 sequence reads: CASSSRGGWTDHEQYF. DNA for the CDR3: TGTGCCAGCAGCTCCAGGGGGGGTTGGACGGATCACGAGCAGTACTTC.